The 8 T cell receptor beta chains presented below share a single source sample, sequenced in a study of blood T cell repertoires in COVID-19. The method was immunoSEQ multiplex PCR; TCRdb's version includes in-frame clones alone and lacks a portion of them. There are around 320,000 clones in the sample; 75% to 85% occur only once, and around 7.2% lies in the top ten. The sequencing input was peripheral blood. The source of these receptors is a human donor in a cohort sampled during active COVID-19.

This clone came up a few times. J is TRBJ1-5 and V is TRBV24-1, with D perhaps TRBD1 (5 bases). Germline CDR1 KGHDR, CDR2 SFDVKD. Trimming removed 9 bases at V and 4 bases at J, with 12 bases between. CDR3 length: 13 amino acids. The CDR3 bases are TGTGCCACCTCTGTGGGGGGGAATCAGCCCCAGCATTTT. It is translated as CATSVGGNQPQHF.

The rearrangement uses TRBV7-8 and TRBJ2-7; 7 nucleotides align to TRBD1. The germline V gene has CDR1 SGHVS and CDR2 FQNEAQ. Trimming took 0 bases from V and 0 from J; bases not matched to a gene: 2. The CDR3 is 15 amino acids. CDR3 residues: CASSLATGNSYEQYF. In DNA form, the CDR3 reads TGTGCCAGCAGCTTAGCGACAGGGAACTCCTACGAGCAGTACTTC.

The gene calls are TRBV10-3 and TRBJ1-3, with unresolved D. The V gene's germline CDR1 is ENHRY and CDR2 SYGVKD. Trimming left V 7 bases short and J 0 bases short, with 7 bases between. The CDR3 sequence is 13 residues long. The CDR3 DNA follows: TGTGCCATCACCCCAGTCTCTGGAAACACCATATATTTT. This gives the protein CAITPVSGNTIYF.

The chain employs TRBV24-1 and TRBJ2-3; TRBD1 matches at 12 bases. The CDR3 sequence is 14 residues long. V lost 5 bases to trimming and J lost 4 bases; unmatched junction nucleotides: 0. Germline V gives CDR1 KGHDR, CDR2 SFDVKD. The DNA for the CDR3 is TGTGCCACCAGTGGGGACAGGGGGCCAGATACGCAGTATTTT. Translated, it gives CATSGDRGPDTQYF.

This chain uses TRBV5-1 with TRBJ2-2; possible D gene TRBD1, 6 bases. The CDR3 consists of 15 residues. V gave up 0 bases and J gave up 4 bases, with 10 bases separating them. From germline, CDR1 is SGHRS and CDR2 YFSETQ. For the CDR3, the DNA is TGCGCCAGCAGCTTGGACAGGGCTGGCACCGGGGAGCTGTTTTTT. Encoded protein: CASSLDRAGTGELFF.

This clone was recorded a few times. The chain joins TRBV6-5 to TRBJ1-1, with D unclear. Germline values: CDR1 MNHEY, CDR2 SVGAGI. Trimming took off 6 bases at V and 4 bases at J, with 18 bases between the two ends. The CDR3 contains 15 residues. CDR3 loop: CASSLETVPRTEAFF. For the CDR3, the DNA is TGTGCCAGCAGCTTGGAGACGGTGCCCCGCACTGAAGCTTTCTTT.

The rearrangement joins TRBV19 to TRBJ2-7; no clear D. The CDR3 covers 13 residues. With 10 bases removed from V and 5 bases from J, the gap between germline ends came to 18 bases. The germline gives CDR1 LNHDA, CDR2 SQIVND (reference sequence). DNA for the CDR3: TGTGCCACCCAAGGAGCAGTCCCCCACGAGCAGTACTTC. Its protein product is CATQGAVPHEQYF.

The rearrangement joins TRBV6-5 to TRBJ1-1; unclear D gene. V lost 6 bases and J 5 bases, leaving 16 bases between the germline ends. CDR3 length: 14 residues. The germline V gene encodes CDR1 MNHEY and CDR2 SVGAGI. CDR3 region: CASRTTVTGTEAFF. The CDR3, as DNA: TGTGCCAGCAGGACCACCGTGACTGGGACTGAAGCTTTCTTT.